This T cell receptor beta chain was obtained from a study of blood T cell repertoires in COVID-19. Turning to the study itself: Collection of acute and convalescent COVID-19 samples took place in the United States, Italy and Spain.

V dropped 1 base and J dropped 7 bases, with 20 bases sitting between them. Germline V lookup: CDR1 LGHNA, CDR2 YSLEER. The CDR3 is made up of 18 amino acids. Sequenced by immunoSEQ multiplex PCR; TCRdb stores in-frame clones only, minus some. The sample contains 100,000 to 150,000 clones, less than 90% of which appear only once. This clonotype was obtained from a woman of 80 years or more with acute or convalescent COVID-19. Sequenced material: peripheral blood. This sequence joins TRBV4-3 and TRBJ1-6; TRBD1 is a possible D gene (6 bases). The CDR3 loop is CASSQANSGGRPNSPLHF. DNA of the CDR3: TGCGCCAGCAGCCAAGCGAACTCGGGGGGGCGCCCAAATTCACCCCTCCACTTT.